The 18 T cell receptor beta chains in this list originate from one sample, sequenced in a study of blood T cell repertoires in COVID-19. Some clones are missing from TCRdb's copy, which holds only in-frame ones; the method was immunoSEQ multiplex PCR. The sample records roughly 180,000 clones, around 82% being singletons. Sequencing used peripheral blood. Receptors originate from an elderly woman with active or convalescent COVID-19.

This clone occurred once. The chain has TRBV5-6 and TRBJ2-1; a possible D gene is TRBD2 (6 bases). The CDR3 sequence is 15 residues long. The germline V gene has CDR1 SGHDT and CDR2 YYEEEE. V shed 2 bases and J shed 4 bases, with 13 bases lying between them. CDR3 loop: CASSFAGPHYNEQFF. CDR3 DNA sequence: TGTGCCAGCAGCTTCGCGGGACCGCATTACAATGAGCAGTTCTTC.

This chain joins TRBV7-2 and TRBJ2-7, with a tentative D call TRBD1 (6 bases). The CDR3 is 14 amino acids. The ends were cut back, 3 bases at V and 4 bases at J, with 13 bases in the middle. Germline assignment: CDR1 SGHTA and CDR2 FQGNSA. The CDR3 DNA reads TGTGCCAGCAGCTTCCAGGGACATATTTACGAGCAGTACTTC. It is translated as CASSFQGHIYEQYF.

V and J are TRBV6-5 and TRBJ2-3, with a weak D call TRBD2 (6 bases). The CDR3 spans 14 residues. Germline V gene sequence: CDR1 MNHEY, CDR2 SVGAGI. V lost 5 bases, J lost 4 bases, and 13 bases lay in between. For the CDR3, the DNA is TGTGCCAGCAGTCCGGGACTCCAAGCAGATACGCAGTATTTT. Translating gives CASSPGLQADTQYF.

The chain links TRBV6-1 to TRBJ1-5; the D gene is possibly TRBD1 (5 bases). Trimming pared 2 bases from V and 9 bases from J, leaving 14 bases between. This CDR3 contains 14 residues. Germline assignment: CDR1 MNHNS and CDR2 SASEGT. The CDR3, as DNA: TGTGCCAGCAGTGAAAGGGCAGGGTATCCGCCCCAGCATTTT. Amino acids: CASSERAGYPPQHF.

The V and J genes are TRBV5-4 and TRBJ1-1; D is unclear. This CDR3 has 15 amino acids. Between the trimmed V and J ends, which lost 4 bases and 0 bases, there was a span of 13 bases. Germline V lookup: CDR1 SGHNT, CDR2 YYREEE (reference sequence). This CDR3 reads CASSTGLALNTEAFF. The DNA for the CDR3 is TGTGCCAGCAGCACCGGGCTAGCATTGAACACTGAAGCTTTCTTT.

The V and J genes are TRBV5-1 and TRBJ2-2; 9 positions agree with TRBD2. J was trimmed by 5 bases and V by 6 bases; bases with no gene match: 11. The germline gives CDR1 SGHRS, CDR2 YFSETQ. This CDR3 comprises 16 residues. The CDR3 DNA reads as TGCGCCAGCACCCCTTACGCGGGAGGGGGAACCGGGGAGCTGTTTTTT. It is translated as CASTPYAGGGTGELFF.

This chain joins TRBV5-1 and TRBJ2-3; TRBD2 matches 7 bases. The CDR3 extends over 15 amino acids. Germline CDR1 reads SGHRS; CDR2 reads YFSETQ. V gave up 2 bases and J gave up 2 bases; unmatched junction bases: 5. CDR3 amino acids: CASSLTSVFTDTQYF. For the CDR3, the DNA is TGCGCCAGCAGCTTAACTAGCGTTTTCACAGATACGCAGTATTTT.

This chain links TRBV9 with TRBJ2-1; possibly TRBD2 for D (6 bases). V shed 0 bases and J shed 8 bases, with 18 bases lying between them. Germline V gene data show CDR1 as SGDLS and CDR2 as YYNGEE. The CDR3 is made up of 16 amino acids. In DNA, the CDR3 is TGTGCCAGCAGCGTAGGGGGGGAGTTGTGGATCGATGAGCAGTTCTTC. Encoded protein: CASSVGGELWIDEQFF.

Here the CDR3 reads CASVLMRASRYGYTF. The CDR3 DNA sequence: TGTGCCAGCGTCCTCATGAGGGCCAGCCGATATGGCTACACCTTC. The chain recombines TRBV7-2 with TRBJ1-2; D unresolved. The CDR3 loop spans 15 amino acids. V lost 8 bases, J lost 5 bases, and 21 bases lay in between. CDR1 and CDR2 from the germline V gene are SGHTA and FQGNSA.

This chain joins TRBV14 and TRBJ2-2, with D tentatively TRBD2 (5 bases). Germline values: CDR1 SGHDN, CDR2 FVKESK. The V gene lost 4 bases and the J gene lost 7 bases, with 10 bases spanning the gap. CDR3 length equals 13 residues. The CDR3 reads CASSPRGIGELFF. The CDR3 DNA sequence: TGTGCCAGCAGCCCCCGGGGAATCGGGGAGCTGTTTTTT. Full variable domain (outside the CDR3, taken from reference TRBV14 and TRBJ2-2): EAGVTQFPSHSVIEKGQTVTLRCDPISGHDNLYWYRRVMGKEIKFLLHFVKESKQDESGMPNNRFLAERTGGTYSTLKVQPAELEDSGVYFCASSPRGIGELFFGEGSRLTVL.

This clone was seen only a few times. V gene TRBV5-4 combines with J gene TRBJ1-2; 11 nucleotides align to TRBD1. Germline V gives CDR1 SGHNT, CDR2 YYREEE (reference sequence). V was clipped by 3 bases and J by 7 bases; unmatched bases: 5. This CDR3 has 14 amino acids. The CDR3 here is CASSWGQGGVGYTF. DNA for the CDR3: TGTGCCAGCAGCTGGGGACAGGGGGGTGTTGGCTACACCTTC.

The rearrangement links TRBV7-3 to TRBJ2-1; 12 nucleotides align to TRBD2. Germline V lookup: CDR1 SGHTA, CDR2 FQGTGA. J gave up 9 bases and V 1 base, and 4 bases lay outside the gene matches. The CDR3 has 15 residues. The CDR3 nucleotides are TGTGCCAGCAGCTTAAGACTAGCGGGAGTCGGTGAGCAGTTCTTC. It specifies CASSLRLAGVGEQFF.

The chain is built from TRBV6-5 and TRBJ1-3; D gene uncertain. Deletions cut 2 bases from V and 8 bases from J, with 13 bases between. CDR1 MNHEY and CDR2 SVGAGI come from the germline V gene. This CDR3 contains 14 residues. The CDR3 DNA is TGTGCCAGCAGTTACCAGGAGAGCGGGTACACCATATATTTT. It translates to CASSYQESGYTIYF.

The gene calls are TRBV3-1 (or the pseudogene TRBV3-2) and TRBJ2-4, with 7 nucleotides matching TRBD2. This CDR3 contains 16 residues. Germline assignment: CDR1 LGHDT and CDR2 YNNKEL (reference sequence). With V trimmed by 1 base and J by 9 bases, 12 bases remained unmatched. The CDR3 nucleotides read TGTGCCAGCAGCCAAGGTTTCGGGGGAGGGCCAGGCATTCAGTACTTC. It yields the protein CASSQGFGGGPGIQYF.

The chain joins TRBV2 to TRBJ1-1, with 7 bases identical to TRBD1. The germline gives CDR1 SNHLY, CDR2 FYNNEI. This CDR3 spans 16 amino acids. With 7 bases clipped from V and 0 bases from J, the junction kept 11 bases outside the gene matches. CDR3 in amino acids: CASMSDRSILNTEAFF. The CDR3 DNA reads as TGTGCCAGCATGTCGGACAGGTCAATCCTGAACACTGAAGCTTTCTTT.

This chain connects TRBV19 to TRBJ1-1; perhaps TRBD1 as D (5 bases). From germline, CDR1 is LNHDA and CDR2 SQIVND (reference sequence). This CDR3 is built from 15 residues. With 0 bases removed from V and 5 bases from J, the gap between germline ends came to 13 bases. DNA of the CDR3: TGTGCCAGTAGTATAGATTGGGCAGGGAAGACTGAAGCTTTCTTT. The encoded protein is CASSIDWAGKTEAFF.

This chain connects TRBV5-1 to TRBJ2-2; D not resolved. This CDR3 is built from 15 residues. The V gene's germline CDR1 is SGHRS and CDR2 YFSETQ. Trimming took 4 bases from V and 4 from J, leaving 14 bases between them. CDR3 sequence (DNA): TGCGCCAGCAGCCCAACTACCACGTTCACCGGGGAGCTGTTTTTT. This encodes CASSPTTTFTGELFF.

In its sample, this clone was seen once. As DNA, the CDR3 is TGTGCCAGCAGTTTATTAGCCGGGTACACTGAAGCTTTCTTT. Its translation: CASSLLAGYTEAFF. The genes are TRBV28 and TRBJ1-1, with unresolved D. The V gene's germline CDR1 is MDHEN and CDR2 SYDVKM. The V end lost 1 base, the J end lost 3 bases, and 9 bases lay between the germline ends. The CDR3 spans 14 residues.